A selection of T cell receptor beta chains follows, all from one sample in a study of CD8 T cells in Susac syndrome. TCRdb independently ran MiXCR on the immunoSEQ multiplex PCR reads; one entry per CDR3 protein. Found here are 110,000 or so distinct CDR3 sequences, around 95% of them singletons; the top ten hold 0.095% to 0.1%. Sequencing was performed on CD4+ T cells from PBMCs. These receptors all come from a human donor in good health. Both conserved end residues are part of each CDR3. D genes are given only for firm matches. For some rows the clone size is stated as once, few or many, or as a class when expanded; others skip it.

D	V	size	J	CDR3	DNA
TRBD2	TRBV7-6	-	TRBJ2-1	CASSLGLAVLNEQFF	TGTGCCAGCAGCTTAGGGCTAGCGGTTCTCAATGAGCAGTTCTTC
-	TRBV6-2/TRBV6-3	-	TRBJ1-5	CASRTAGSNQPQHF	TGTGCCAGCAGGACCGCGGGGAGCAATCAGCCCCAGCATTTT
-	TRBV4-1	once	TRBJ2-5	CASSQEGTETQYF	TGCGCCAGCAGCCAGGAGGGAACCGAGACCCAGTACTTC
TRBD2	TRBV12-3/TRBV12-4	-	TRBJ2-5	CASSFRLAGETQYF	TGTGCCAGCAGTTTCAGACTAGCGGGCGAGACCCAGTACTTC
TRBD2	TRBV27	-	TRBJ2-2	CASSLRWLAGGSLTSNTGELFF	TGTGCCAGCAGTTTACGGTGGCTAGCGGGAGGGTCCTTGACATCGAACACCGGGGAGCTGTTTTTT
-	TRBV9	-	TRBJ1-2	CASSGVHGVYGYTF	TGTGCCAGCAGCGGGGTCCACGGGGTCTATGGCTACACCTTC
TRBD1	TRBV27	-	TRBJ1-2	CASSLNRQGGYGYTF	TGTGCCAGCAGTTTAAACAGACAGGGCGGCTATGGCTACACCTTC
TRBD2	TRBV28	-	TRBJ2-4	CASSSPWTSGSRENIQYF	TGTGCCAGCAGTTCCCCCTGGACTAGCGGGAGTCGGGAAAACATTCAGTACTTC
TRBD1	TRBV18	-	TRBJ2-2	CASSPTPDRGETTTGELFF	TGTGCCAGCTCACCCACGCCCGACAGGGGCGAGACCACGACCGGGGAGCTGTTTTTT
-	TRBV18	-	TRBJ2-1	CASSLPPDSYNEQFF	TGTGCCAGCTCACTCCCACCAGACTCCTACAATGAGCAGTTCTTC
-	TRBV7-2	few	TRBJ2-7	CASSFRGRSYEQYF	TGTGCCAGCAGCTTCAGGGGTCGCTCCTACGAGCAGTACTTC
-	TRBV20-1	-	TRBJ2-3	CSLFGPAVNTDTQYF	-
TRBD1	TRBV7-9	-	TRBJ1-1	CASSLGDRELPQAFF	TGTGCCAGCAGCTTAGGGGACAGAGAGCTTCCCCAAGCTTTCTTT
-	TRBV30	once	TRBJ2-3	CAWSIGPFTDTQYF	TGTGCCTGGAGTATAGGGCCCTTCACAGATACGCAGTATTTT
-	TRBV5-1	-	TRBJ1-3	CASSPGFQGNTIYF	TGCGCCAGCAGTCCCGGTTTTCAGGGAAACACCATATATTTT
-	TRBV6-2/TRBV6-3	-	TRBJ1-5	CASNLARGNQPQHF	TGTGCCAGCAACCTGGCGAGGGGCAATCAGCCCCAGCATTTT
TRBD1	TRBV28	-	TRBJ2-1	CASSNRGTGVPNEQFF	TGTGCCAGCAGTAATAGGGGGACAGGGGTCCCCAATGAGCAGTTCTTC
-	TRBV3-1	-	TRBJ2-2	CASSQEGGGELFF	TGTGCCAGCAGCCAAGAAGGAGGTGGGGAGCTGTTTTTT
TRBD1	TRBV3-1	-	TRBJ1-1	CASRTGKAEAFF	TGTGCCAGCAGGACAGGGAAGGCTGAAGCTTTCTTT
-	TRBV9	once	TRBJ2-3	CASSPLSGSSTDTQYF	TGTGCCAGCAGCCCTCTTTCGGGCTCGAGCACAGATACGCAGTATTTT
-	TRBV7-9	-	TRBJ2-3	CASRPSSQTDTQYF	TGTGCCAGCAGACCAAGTAGCCAGACAGATACGCAGTATTTT
TRBD2	TRBV7-9	-	TRBJ2-2	CASSFASGGVEAGELFF	TGTGCCAGCAGCTTCGCTAGCGGGGGAGTTGAGGCCGGGGAGCTGTTTTTT